One and the same sample provided the 19 T cell receptor beta chains below, sequenced in a study of radiotherapy plus CTLA-4 blockade in lung cancer. Using immunoSEQ multiplex PCR, the repertoire was profiled, and TCRdb retains in-frame clones only, with some absent. The data hold approximately 90,000 clones, with 83% observed a single time. Specimen: peripheral blood, collected from a patient treated with radiotherapy plus ipilimumab. The receptors derive from a human donor with non-small cell lung cancer who had stable disease on radiotherapy plus ipilimumab.

This chain connects TRBV28 to TRBJ1-4, with D uncertain. Trimming removed 8 bases at V and 8 bases at J, with 12 bases between. There are 12 residues in the CDR3. CDR1 is MDHEN, CDR2 SYDVKM, per germline. The CDR3 DNA sequence: TGTGCCAGCCAGGTTCTGGGGGAAAAACTGTTTTTT. Amino acid sequence: CASQVLGEKLFF.

The rearrangement joins TRBV9 to TRBJ1-5, with 7 bases identical to TRBD1. This CDR3 has 15 residues. Germline V CDR1 and CDR2: SGDLS, YYNGEE. Losses at the gene ends were 4 bases for V and 0 bases for J; bases not matched to a gene: 4. CDR3: CASSPGGNSNQPQHF. CDR3 DNA sequence: TGTGCCAGCAGCCCAGGGGGGAATAGCAATCAGCCCCAGCATTTT.

The chain has TRBV9 and TRBJ2-7; TRBD1 matches at 8 bases. The CDR3 loop spans 13 amino acids. Looked up from germline, CDR1 is SGDLS and CDR2 is YYNGEE. V dropped 0 bases and J dropped 8; count of bases not matched to a gene: 4. CDR3 loop: CASSVVGQGKQYF. The CDR3 DNA follows: TGTGCCAGCAGCGTAGTTGGACAGGGCAAGCAGTACTTC.

This clone was observed a handful of times. CDR3 residues: CASRPGQGPQYF. The CDR3 bases are TGTGCCAGCAGGCCCGGACAGGGACCTCAGTACTTC. The genes are TRBV6-6 and TRBJ2-7, with TRBD1 matching over 8 bases. This CDR3 spans 12 amino acids. In germline, CDR1 is MNHNY, CDR2 SVGAGI (reference sequence). The ends lost 6 bases at V and 10 bases at J; junction bases unmatched: 8.

The V and J genes are TRBV27 and TRBJ2-3, with D perhaps matching TRBD1 (6 bases). The V end was cut by 3 bases, the J end by 4 bases, with 11 bases between. From germline, CDR1 is MNHEY and CDR2 SMNVEV (reference sequence). The CDR3 runs to 14 residues. Here the CDR3 reads CASSLWQGSDTQYF. The CDR3 DNA is TGTGCCAGCAGTTTGTGGCAGGGGTCAGATACGCAGTATTTT.

This chain connects TRBV6-5 to TRBJ2-5; no definite D call. V gave up 5 bases and J gave up 5 bases, with 12 bases separating them. CDR1 MNHEY and CDR2 SVGAGI come from the germline V gene. The CDR3 spans 13 residues. This CDR3 reads CASSRWTSETQYF. The CDR3 nucleotides read TGTGCCAGCAGTCGGTGGACCTCGGAGACCCAGTACTTC.

This chain joins TRBV7-7 and TRBJ2-1; D ambiguous. V was shortened by 5 bases and J by 1 base, with 21 bases between the two germline ends. Germline CDR1 is SSHAT and CDR2 is FNYEAQ (reference sequence). The CDR3 consists of 18 residues. CDR3 residues: CASSPVPSQSKSYNEQFF. CDR3 DNA sequence: TGTGCCAGCAGCCCTGTTCCCTCCCAGAGCAAGTCCTACAATGAGCAGTTCTTC.

The J gene is TRBJ1-4, the V gene TRBV30; TRBD1 matches 10 bases. Germline CDR1 reads GTSNPN; CDR2 reads SVGIG (reference sequence). The junction had 5 bases not matched to a gene; V was cut back by 4 bases and J by 3 bases. This CDR3 has 15 amino acids. This CDR3 is CAWNQGQGSNEKLFF. The CDR3 nucleotides read TGTGCCTGGAACCAGGGACAGGGGTCTAATGAAAAACTGTTTTTT.

This chain joins TRBV2 and TRBJ2-1; 15 bases line up with TRBD2. Trimming cost V 10 bases and J 7 bases; bases outside gene matches: 8. CDR3 length equals 15 residues. Germline-derived CDR1 and CDR2 are SNHLY and FYNNEI. CDR3 sequence reads: CATSQGLAGGNEQFF. The CDR3 DNA is TGTGCCACTTCCCAAGGACTAGCGGGGGGGAATGAGCAGTTCTTC.

The rearrangement joins TRBV6-1 to TRBJ1-6; the D is unclear. Germline CDR1 MNHNS, CDR2 SASEGT. The CDR3 covers 14 residues. V was trimmed by 2 bases and J by 6 bases, leaving 8 bases between them. CDR3 nucleotides: TGTGCCAGCAGTGAACTCGGCCGTAATTCACCCCTCCACTTT. Translation: CASSELGRNSPLHF.

CDR3 nucleotide sequence: TGTGCCAGCAGTGCCAGCGAGAGGGCTGGGGCCAACGTCCTGACTTTC. Translated, it gives CASSASERAGANVLTF. The chain combines TRBV28 with TRBJ2-6; maybe TRBD2 (5 bases). Germline values: CDR1 MDHEN, CDR2 SYDVKM. CDR3 size: 16 residues. Between the trimmed V and J ends, which lost 5 bases and 2 bases, there was a span of 13 bases.

CDR3 in amino acids: CAISESFSLDTQYF. In DNA form, the CDR3 reads TGTGCCATCAGTGAGTCGTTTTCCTTAGATACGCAGTATTTT. The chain couples TRBV10-3 to TRBJ2-3; no reliable D call. CDR1 is ENHRY and CDR2 is SYGVKD in the germline V gene. Trimming stripped 0 bases from V and 5 bases from J, with 9 bases between. The CDR3 is 14 residues long.

In nucleotides, the CDR3 is TGTGCCAGCAGCTTGGCCGGCAGGGGCACTGAAGCTTTCTTT. Its protein is CASSLAGRGTEAFF. This chain connects TRBV5-6 to TRBJ1-1; D may be TRBD1 (6 bases). The CDR3 spans 14 residues. V gave up 0 bases and J gave up 4 bases, with 10 bases separating them. The germline V gene encodes CDR1 SGHDT and CDR2 YYEEEE.

The V gene is TRBV9, the J gene TRBJ1-1; D not resolved. The CDR3 spans 15 residues. V was clipped by 4 bases and J by 4 bases, with 17 bases between them. In germline, CDR1 is SGDLS, CDR2 YYNGEE. CDR3: CASSFLGRGGTEAFF. The CDR3 DNA follows: TGTGCCAGCAGCTTCCTGGGTCGGGGAGGCACTGAAGCTTTCTTT.

The chain couples TRBV28 to TRBJ1-6; TRBD1 matches 7 bases. J gave up 7 bases and V 5 bases, and 8 bases lay outside the gene matches. The CDR3 is 15 amino acids. Germline V gene data show CDR1 as MDHEN and CDR2 as SYDVKM. CDR3 residues: CASSRQGSGNSPLHF. DNA for the CDR3: TGTGCCAGCAGTCGACAGGGTAGTGGGAATTCACCCCTCCACTTT. Based on the CDR3 plus reference TRBV28 and TRBJ1-6, the full variable domain is DVKVTQSSRYLVKRTGEKVFLECVQDMDHENMFWYRQDPGLGLRLIYFSYDVKMKEKGDIPEGYSVSREKKERFSLILESASTNQTSMYLCASSRQGSGNSPLHFGNGTRLTVT.

This chain connects TRBV7-9 to TRBJ2-7; 8 bases fit TRBD1. V lost 7 bases to trimming and J lost 6 bases; unmatched junction nucleotides: 5. Germline loops: CDR1 SEHNR, CDR2 FQNEAQ (reference sequence). This CDR3 has 12 residues. The CDR3 DNA reads as TGTGCCAGCAACTACGACAGGGGCGAGCAGTACTTC. Residues: CASNYDRGEQYF.

The chain is built from TRBV18 and TRBJ2-7; 13 positions agree with TRBD2. Looked up from germline, CDR1 is KGHSH and CDR2 is LQKENI. The CDR3 length is 20 residues. With 2 bases clipped from V and 4 bases from J, the junction kept 17 bases outside the gene matches. The chain's CDR3 is CASSPVPVTSGGAGQYEQYF. DNA of the CDR3: TGTGCCAGCTCACCAGTTCCCGTAACTAGCGGGGGGGCCGGTCAGTACGAGCAGTACTTC.

The gene calls are TRBV19 and TRBJ1-3; D is perhaps TRBD1 (5 bases). V lost 7 bases and J lost 0, with 16 bases in between. CDR1 is LNHDA and CDR2 is SQIVND in the germline V gene (reference sequence). This CDR3 is 16 amino acids long. DNA for the CDR3: TGTGCCAGTACCGTCCGGGACTCCATCTCTGGAAACACCATATATTTT. Amino acids: CASTVRDSISGNTIYF.

The chain links TRBV2 to TRBJ1-2, with TRBD1 identical over 9 bases. The CDR3 consists of 23 residues. After removal of 5 bases from V and 4 bases from J, the junction contained 32 bases not matched to a gene. CDR1 is SNHLY and CDR2 is FYNNEI in the germline V gene. CDR3 residues: CASSFPSYGRTGVISPGGYGYTF. CDR3 nucleotide sequence: TGTGCCAGCAGTTTCCCTTCATATGGCCGGACAGGGGTTATCTCGCCTGGCGGCTATGGCTACACCTTC.